This record looks at one T cell receptor beta chain sequence and its context. What it recognizes is unknown. The CDR3 is 12 amino acids. Germline CDR1 reads DFQATT; CDR2 reads SNEGSKA (reference sequence). 5'RACE template switching with UMIs generated TCR beta cDNA. TCRdb reprocessed the 5' RACE reads and stores each CDR3 protein as one record, lacking DNA. The sample holds some 120,000 distinct CDR3 sequences. The source of the sample is a study of T cells expressing NK-cell markers. Study as a whole: According to the study, TCR beta repertoires originated from sorted CD3+CD56+NKG2C+, CD3+CD56+NKG2C- and CD3+CD56-NKG2C+ T cells.

Study-wide findings and caveats: For a handful of donors, these clonotypes were likewise the leading ones in the CD3+CD56-NKG2C+ fraction.

Sequencing was carried out using blood T cells: a sorted CD56 or NKG2C T cell subset, CD4+ or CD8+ T cells, or bulk PBMC T cells (not recorded which). The rearrangement joins TRBV20-1 to TRBJ2-4; with no DNA, the TCRdb D assignment of TRBD1 cannot be verified. This TCR derives from a woman between 18 and 70 years old in good health. The CDR3 protein is CSARGQGNIQYF.